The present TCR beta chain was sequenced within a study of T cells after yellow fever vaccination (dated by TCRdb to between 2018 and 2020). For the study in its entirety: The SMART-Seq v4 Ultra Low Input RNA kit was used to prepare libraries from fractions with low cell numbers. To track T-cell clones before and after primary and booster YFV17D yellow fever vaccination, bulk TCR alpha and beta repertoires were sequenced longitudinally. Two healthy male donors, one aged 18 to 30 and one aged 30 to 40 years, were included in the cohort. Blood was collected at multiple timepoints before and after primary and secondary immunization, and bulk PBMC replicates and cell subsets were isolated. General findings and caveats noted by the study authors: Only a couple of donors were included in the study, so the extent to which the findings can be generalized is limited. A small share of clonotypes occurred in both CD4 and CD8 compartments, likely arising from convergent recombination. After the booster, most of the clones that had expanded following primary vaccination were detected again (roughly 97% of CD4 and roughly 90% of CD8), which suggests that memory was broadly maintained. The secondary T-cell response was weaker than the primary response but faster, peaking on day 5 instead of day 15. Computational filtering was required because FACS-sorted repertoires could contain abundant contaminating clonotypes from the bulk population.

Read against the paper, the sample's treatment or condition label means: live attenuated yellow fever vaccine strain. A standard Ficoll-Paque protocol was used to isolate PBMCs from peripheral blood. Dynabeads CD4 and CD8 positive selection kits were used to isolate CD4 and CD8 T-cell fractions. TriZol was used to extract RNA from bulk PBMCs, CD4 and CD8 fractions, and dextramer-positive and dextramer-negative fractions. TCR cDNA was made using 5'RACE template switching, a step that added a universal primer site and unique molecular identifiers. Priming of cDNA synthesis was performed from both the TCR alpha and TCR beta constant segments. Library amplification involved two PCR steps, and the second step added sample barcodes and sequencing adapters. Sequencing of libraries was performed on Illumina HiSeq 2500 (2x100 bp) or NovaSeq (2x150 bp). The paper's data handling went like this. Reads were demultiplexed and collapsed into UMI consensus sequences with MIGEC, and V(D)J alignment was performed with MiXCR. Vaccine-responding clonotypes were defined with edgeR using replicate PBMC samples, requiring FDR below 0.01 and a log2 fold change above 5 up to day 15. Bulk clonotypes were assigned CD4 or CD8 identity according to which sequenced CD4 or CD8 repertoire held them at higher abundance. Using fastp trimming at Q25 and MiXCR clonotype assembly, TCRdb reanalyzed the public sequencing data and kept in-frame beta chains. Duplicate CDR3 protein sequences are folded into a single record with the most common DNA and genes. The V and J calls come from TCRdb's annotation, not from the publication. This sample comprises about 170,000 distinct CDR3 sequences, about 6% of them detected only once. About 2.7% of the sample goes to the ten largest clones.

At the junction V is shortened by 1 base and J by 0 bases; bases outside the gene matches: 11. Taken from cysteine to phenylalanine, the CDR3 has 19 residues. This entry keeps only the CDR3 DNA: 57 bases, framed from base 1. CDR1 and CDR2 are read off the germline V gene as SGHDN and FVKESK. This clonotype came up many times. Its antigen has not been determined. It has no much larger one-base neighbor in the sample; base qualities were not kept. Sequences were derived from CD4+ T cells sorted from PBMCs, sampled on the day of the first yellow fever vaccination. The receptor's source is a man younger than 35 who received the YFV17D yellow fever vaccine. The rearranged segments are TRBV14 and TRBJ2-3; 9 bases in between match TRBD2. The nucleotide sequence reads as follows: TGTGCCAGCAGCCAAGCTCCGGGACTAGCCGGGACTAGCACAGATACGCAGTATTTT. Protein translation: CASSQAPGLAGTSTDTQYF.